Listed below are T cell receptor beta chains from one sample, sequenced in a study of T cell repertoires in ileal Crohn's disease. Some clones are missing from TCRdb's copy, which holds only in-frame ones; the method was immunoSEQ multiplex PCR. This sample has 15,000 to 20,000 clones, with around 66% found just once. The specimen sequenced was ileal tissue. These receptors all stem from an adult with Crohn's disease. Both conserved end residues are part of each CDR3. D genes are given only for firm matches. Where a row states a size, it is once, few, many or the class of an expanded clone; other rows omit it.

>TRBJ1-1|TRBV5-6|TRBD1|NA
CASSQDRGHATNTEAFF
TGTGCCAGCAGCCAGGACAGGGGCCATGCTACCAACACTGAAGCTTTCTTT
>TRBJ1-2|TRBV5-1|NA|NA
CASSLAFSGWSSNYGYTF
TGCGCCAGCAGCTTGGCCTTTTCAGGATGGTCCTCTAACTATGGCTACACCTTC
>TRBJ2-7|TRBV2|NA|NA
CASLWRDSTYEQYF
TGTGCCAGCTTGTGGCGGGACTCAACCTACGAGCAGTACTTC
>TRBJ1-2|TRBV11-2|NA|few
CASSLERGHGYTF
TGTGCCAGCAGCTTAGAGAGAGGGCATGGCTACACCTTC
>TRBJ2-5|TRBV2|NA|NA
CASSEEGAPGETQYF
TGTGCCAGCAGTGAAGAGGGAGCGCCCGGGGAGACCCAGTACTTC
>TRBJ1-6|TRBV5-1|TRBD1|NA
CASSRGWTGGGSPLHF
TGCGCCAGCAGCCGGGGCTGGACAGGGGGCGGATCACCCCTCCACTTT
>TRBJ1-1|TRBV4-2|NA|NA
CASSLLDENTEAFF
TGTGCCAGCAGCCTCCTAGATGAGAACACTGAAGCTTTCTTT
>TRBJ2-7|TRBV11-2|NA|NA
CASSLWGRGYEQYF
TGTGCCAGCAGCTTATGGGGCAGGGGCTACGAGCAGTACTTC
>TRBJ2-3|TRBV5-1|NA|few
CASSFFGNTDTQYF
TGCGCCAGCAGCTTCTTTGGCAATACAGATACGCAGTATTTT
>TRBJ1-3|TRBV7-9|TRBD1|NA
CASSPGQGSSGNTIYF
TGTGCCAGCAGCCCGGGACAGGGTTCGTCGGGAAACACCATATATTTT
>TRBJ2-7|TRBV19|NA|NA
CASSRVHRTSSYEQYF
TGTGCCAGTAGTAGAGTCCACAGAACCAGCTCCTACGAGCAGTACTTC
>TRBJ1-4|TRBV29-1|TRBD1|NA
CSVQQGWDEKLFF
TGCAGCGTTCAACAGGGGTGGGATGAAAAACTGTTTTTT
>TRBJ1-5|TRBV19|NA|NA
CASSMTEIWQPQHF
TGTGCCAGTAGTATGACAGAAATATGGCAGCCCCAGCATTTT
>TRBJ1-1|TRBV28|NA|NA
CASSSSFTAEAFF
TGTGCCAGCAGTTCCTCATTTACGGCTGAAGCTTTCTTT
>TRBJ2-1|TRBV6-5|NA|NA
CASSSPGLPTNKQFF
TGTGCCAGCAGCTCCCCGGGACTTCCGACAAATAAGCAGTTCTTC
>TRBJ2-1|TRBV5-6|NA|once
CASSPRGARYNEQFF
TGTGCCAGCAGCCCACGGGGGGCGAGATACAATGAGCAGTTCTTC
>TRBJ2-2|TRBV4-2|TRBD1|few
CASSPGQDTGELFF
TGTGCCAGCAGCCCGGGACAGGACACCGGGGAGCTGTTTTTT
>TRBJ1-1|TRBV6-1|TRBD1|NA
CASSFTGGGEAFF
TGTGCCAGCAGTTTTACAGGGGGCGGTGAAGCTTTCTTT
>TRBJ2-5|TRBV2|NA|NA
CASTYQETQYF
TGTGCCAGCACGTACCAAGAGACCCAGTACTTC
>TRBJ1-2|TRBV5-6|NA|NA
CASSLDYWDGYTF
TGTGCCAGCAGCTTGGACTATTGGGATGGCTACACCTTC
>TRBJ1-1|TRBV4-1|TRBD1|NA
CASSQRGTGTGANTEAFF
TGCGCCAGCAGCCAGCGTGGGACAGGGACGGGGGCGAACACTGAAGCTTTCTTT
>TRBJ1-1|TRBV7-9|NA|NA
CASSLTGNTEAFF
TGTGCCAGCAGTCTCACAGGGAACACTGAAGCTTTCTTT
>TRBJ1-2|TRBV11-2|TRBD1|NA
CASSLERTGANYGYTF
TGTGCCAGCAGCTTAGAGAGGACAGGAGCTAACTATGGCTACACCTTC
>TRBJ2-3|TRBV5-1|NA|few
CASSLQGGTDTQYF
TGCGCCAGCAGCCTACAGGGTGGGACAGATACGCAGTATTTT
>TRBJ2-7|TRBV23-1|NA|NA
CASALMGRPGDEQYF
TGCGCCAGCGCCCTGATGGGACGGCCGGGGGACGAGCAGTACTTC
>TRBJ1-5|TRBV18|NA|NA
CASSPLPGHLPNQPQHF
TGTGCCAGCTCACCACTCCCGGGACACCTTCCCAATCAGCCCCAGCATTTT
>TRBJ2-1|TRBV13|NA|few
CASSSDLRGEQFF
TGTGCCAGCAGCTCCGACTTACGCGGGGAGCAGTTCTTC
>TRBJ1-2|TRBV30|NA|NA
CAWSVAGSGYTF
TGTGCCTGGAGTGTAGCGGGGAGCGGCTACACCTTC
>TRBJ1-2|TRBV7-9|NA|NA
CASSFGDYGYTF
TGTGCCAGCAGCTTTGGAGATTATGGCTACACCTTC
>TRBJ1-4|TRBV5-4|NA|few
CASSSFGGLNEKLFF
TGTGCCAGCAGTTCGTTTGGGGGCCTTAATGAAAAACTGTTTTTT
>TRBJ1-6|TRBV11-3|TRBD1|NA
CASSLEGQGGSSPLHF
TGTGCCAGCAGCTTAGAAGGACAGGGAGGAAGTTCACCCCTCCACTTT
>TRBJ1-3|TRBV4-2|NA|NA
CASSQAGDGNTIYF
TGTGCCAGCAGCCAAGCGGGGGATGGAAACACCATATATTTT
>TRBJ2-2|TRBV5-1|TRBD1|NA
CASSPGGKGELFF
TGCGCCAGCAGCCCAGGGGGCAAAGGGGAGCTGTTTTTT
>TRBJ2-3|TRBV7-2|NA|NA
CASSGAVSTDTQYF
TGTGCCAGCAGCGGGGCGGTGAGCACAGATACGCAGTATTTT